This T cell receptor beta chain appears in the sequencing data of a study of OX40 agonist ivuxolimab in advanced cancers. Study-wide background: Patients were given ivuxolimab, an antibody that agonizes OX40 (CD134). In this trial design, patients received ivuxolimab intravenously at 0.01 to 10 mg/kg every 2 weeks. The study, taken as a whole, reports: CD4+ T cells averaged fewer expanded clones than CD8+ T cells.

Assay: immunoSEQ multiplex PCR; the TCRdb copy retains only in-frame clones and omits some. The sample has tens of thousands of clones; about 94% are singletons. A word on this clone: What it binds is unknown.

Sequencing used CD4+ or CD8+ T cells sorted from blood, obtained in a trial of the OX40 agonist ivuxolimab. The receptor comes from an adult with an advanced solid tumor such as melanoma, head and neck, liver or kidney cancer.

The CDR3 nucleotides are TGTGCCAGCAGCTTAGTTCGGGAGACCCAGTACTTC. Encoded protein: CASSLVRETQYF. The gene calls are TRBV7-9 and TRBJ2-5; D call uncertain. The germline V gene encodes CDR1 SEHNR and CDR2 FQNEAQ (reference sequence). Trimming cost V 1 base and J 5 bases, with 5 bases left between them. The CDR3 extends over 12 amino acids.